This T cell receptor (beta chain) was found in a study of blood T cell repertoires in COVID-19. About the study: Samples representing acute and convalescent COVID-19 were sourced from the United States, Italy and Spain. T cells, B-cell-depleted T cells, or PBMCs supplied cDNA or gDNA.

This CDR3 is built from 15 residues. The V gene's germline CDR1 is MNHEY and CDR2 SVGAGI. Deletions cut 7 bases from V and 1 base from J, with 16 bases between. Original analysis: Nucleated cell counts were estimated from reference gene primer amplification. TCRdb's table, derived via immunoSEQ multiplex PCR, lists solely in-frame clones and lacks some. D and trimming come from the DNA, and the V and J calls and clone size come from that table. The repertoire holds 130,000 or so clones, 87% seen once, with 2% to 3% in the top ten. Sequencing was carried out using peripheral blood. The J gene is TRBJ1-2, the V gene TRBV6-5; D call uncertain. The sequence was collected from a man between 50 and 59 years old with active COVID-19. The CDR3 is CASKDPGSLNYGYTF. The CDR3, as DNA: TGTGCCAGCAAGGATCCGGGGAGCCTTAACTATGGCTACACCTTC.